This T cell receptor beta chain was obtained from a study of blood T cell repertoires in COVID-19. Study context: T cells, B-cell-depleted T cells, or PBMCs supplied cDNA or gDNA.

Clones were read by immunoSEQ multiplex PCR, and TCRdb kept only the in-frame ones, dropping some. The table has approximately 50,000 clones, 65% to 80% seen once. V was cut by 11 bases and J by 4 bases, with 23 bases left in between. The germline V gene has CDR1 ENHRY and CDR2 SYGVKD. This CDR3 is built from 16 residues. The specimen sequenced was peripheral blood. This receptor was identified in a man aged 65 to 79 with active or convalescent COVID-19. The V gene is TRBV10-3, the J gene TRBJ2-2; maybe TRBD2 (6 bases). The DNA of the CDR3 is TGTGCCGCCTCAGGCGGGGAAGTAGGTGGCACCGGGGAGCTGTTTTTT. Amino acids: CAASGGEVGGTGELFF.